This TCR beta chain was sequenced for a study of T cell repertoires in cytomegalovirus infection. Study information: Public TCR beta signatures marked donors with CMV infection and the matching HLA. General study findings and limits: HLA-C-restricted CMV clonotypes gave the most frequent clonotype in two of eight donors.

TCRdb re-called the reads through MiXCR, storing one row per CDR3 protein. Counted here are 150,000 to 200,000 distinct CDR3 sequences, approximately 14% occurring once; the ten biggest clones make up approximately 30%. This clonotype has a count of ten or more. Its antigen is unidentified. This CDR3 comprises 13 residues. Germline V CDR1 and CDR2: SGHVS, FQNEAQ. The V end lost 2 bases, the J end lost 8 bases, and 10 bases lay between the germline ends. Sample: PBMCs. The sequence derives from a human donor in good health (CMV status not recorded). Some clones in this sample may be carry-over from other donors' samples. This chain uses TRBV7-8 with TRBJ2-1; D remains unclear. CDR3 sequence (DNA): TGTGCCAGCAGCTTACAGGCGAACGATGAGCAGTTCTTC. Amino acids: CASSLQANDEQFF.